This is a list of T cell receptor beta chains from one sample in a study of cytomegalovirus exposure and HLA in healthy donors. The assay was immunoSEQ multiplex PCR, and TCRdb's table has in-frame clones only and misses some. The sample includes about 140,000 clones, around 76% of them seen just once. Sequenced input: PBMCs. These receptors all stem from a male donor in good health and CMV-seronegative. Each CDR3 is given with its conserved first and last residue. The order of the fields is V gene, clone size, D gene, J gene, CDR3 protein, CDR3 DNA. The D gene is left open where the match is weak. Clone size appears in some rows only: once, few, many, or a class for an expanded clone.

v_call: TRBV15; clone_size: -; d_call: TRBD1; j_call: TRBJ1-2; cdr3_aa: CATSGGQGKSAF; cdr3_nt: TGTGCCACCAGCGGCGGACAGGGGAAAAGTGCCTTC
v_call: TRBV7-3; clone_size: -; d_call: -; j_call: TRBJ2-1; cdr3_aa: CASSLDLASYNEQFF; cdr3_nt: TGTGCCAGCAGCCTAGACCTAGCGAGTTACAATGAGCAGTTCTTC
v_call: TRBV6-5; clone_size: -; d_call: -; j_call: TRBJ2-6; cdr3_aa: CASSYSHSGANVLTF; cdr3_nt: TGTGCCAGCAGTTACTCCCACTCTGGGGCCAACGTCCTGACTTTC
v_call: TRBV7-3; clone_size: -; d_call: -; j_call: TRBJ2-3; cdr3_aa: CASSLTPSAGWNTDTQYF; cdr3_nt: TGTGCCAGCAGCTTAACGCCTTCTGCGGGGTGGAACACAGATACGCAGTATTTT
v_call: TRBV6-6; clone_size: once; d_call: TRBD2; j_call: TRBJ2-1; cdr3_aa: CASGDRASGSNEQFF; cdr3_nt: TGTGCCAGCGGAGATAGGGCTAGCGGGAGCAATGAGCAGTTCTTC
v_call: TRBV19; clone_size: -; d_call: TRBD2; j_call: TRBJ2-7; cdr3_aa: CASSIMTSGATYEQYF; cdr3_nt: TGTGCCAGTAGTATAATGACTAGCGGTGCAACCTACGAGCAGTACTTC
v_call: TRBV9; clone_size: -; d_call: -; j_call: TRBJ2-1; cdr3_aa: CASSVGGSYNEQFF; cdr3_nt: TGTGCCAGCAGCGTAGGAGGCTCCTACAATGAGCAGTTCTTC
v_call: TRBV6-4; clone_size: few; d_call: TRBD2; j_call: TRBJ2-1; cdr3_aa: CASSDSGTSGSYEQFF; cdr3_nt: TGTGCCAGCAGTGACTCCGGGACTAGCGGGAGTTATGAGCAGTTCTTC
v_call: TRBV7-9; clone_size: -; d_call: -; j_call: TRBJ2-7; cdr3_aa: CASSSDRYPPYEQYF; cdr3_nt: TGTGCCAGCAGCTCTGACAGGTACCCCCCCTACGAGCAGTACTTC
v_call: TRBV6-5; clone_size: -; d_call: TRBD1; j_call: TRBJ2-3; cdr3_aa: CASSKSGTGADTQYF; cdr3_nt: TGTGCCAGCAGTAAGTCCGGGACAGGGGCAGATACGCAGTATTTT
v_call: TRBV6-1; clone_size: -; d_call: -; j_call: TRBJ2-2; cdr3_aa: CAGGRAETFGELFF; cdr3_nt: TGTGCCGGAGGCCGGGCAGAAACATTCGGGGAGCTGTTTTTT
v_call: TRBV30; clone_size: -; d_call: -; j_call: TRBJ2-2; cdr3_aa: CAWSEGSRSNTGELFF; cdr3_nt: TGTGCCTGGAGTGAGGGGTCCCGCTCGAACACCGGGGAGCTGTTTTTT
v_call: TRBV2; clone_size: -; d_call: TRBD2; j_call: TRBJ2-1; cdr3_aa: CASSKTGGPNEQFF; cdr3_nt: TGTGCCAGCAGTAAAACGGGGGGGCCGAATGAGCAGTTCTTC
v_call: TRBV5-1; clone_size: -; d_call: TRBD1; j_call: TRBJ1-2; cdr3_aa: CASSQGQGGYGYTF; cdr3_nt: TGCGCCAGCAGCCAGGGACAGGGAGGGTATGGCTACACCTTC
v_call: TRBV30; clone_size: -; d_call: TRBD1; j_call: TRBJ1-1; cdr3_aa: CAWIPTPQGDGEAFF; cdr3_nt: TGTGCCTGGATTCCAACCCCTCAGGGGGACGGGGAAGCTTTCTTT
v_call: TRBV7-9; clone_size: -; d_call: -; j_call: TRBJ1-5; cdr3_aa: CASSLERQPQHF; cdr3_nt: TGTGCCAGCAGCTTAGAGAGGCAGCCCCAGCATTTT
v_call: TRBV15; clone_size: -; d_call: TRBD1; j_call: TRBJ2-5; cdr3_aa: CATRRQGGQETQYF; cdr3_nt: TGTGCCACCAGGAGACAGGGTGGCCAAGAGACCCAGTACTTC
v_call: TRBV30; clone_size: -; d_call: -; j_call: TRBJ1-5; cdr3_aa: CAWSRVSGNQPQHF; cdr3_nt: TGTGCCTGGAGTCGGGTTAGCGGCAATCAGCCCCAGCATTTT
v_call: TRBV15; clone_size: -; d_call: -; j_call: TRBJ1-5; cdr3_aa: CATSREEGSMGPQHF; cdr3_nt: TGTGCCACCAGCAGAGAGGAGGGCTCAATGGGGCCCCAGCATTTT
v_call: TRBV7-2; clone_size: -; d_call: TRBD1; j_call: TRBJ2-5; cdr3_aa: CASSLAYEGAWVQETQYF; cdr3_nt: TGTGCCAGCAGCTTAGCTTACGAGGGGGCCTGGGTCCAAGAGACCCAGTACTTC
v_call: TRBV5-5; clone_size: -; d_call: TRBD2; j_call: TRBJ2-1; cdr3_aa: CASSLAAGASYNEQFF; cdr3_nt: TGTGCCAGCAGCTTGGCCGCGGGAGCCTCCTACAATGAGCAGTTCTTC
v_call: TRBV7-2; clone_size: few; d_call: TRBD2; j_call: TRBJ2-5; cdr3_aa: CASSPGTSEETQYF; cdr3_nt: TGTGCCAGCTCTCCCGGGACTAGCGAAGAGACCCAGTACTTC
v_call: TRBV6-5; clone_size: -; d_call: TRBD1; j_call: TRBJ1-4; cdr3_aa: CASSGDSLNEKLFF; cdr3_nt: TGTGCCAGCAGTGGGGACAGCCTAAATGAAAAACTGTTTTTT
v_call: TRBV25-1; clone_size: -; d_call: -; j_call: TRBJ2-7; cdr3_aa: CASSEPGQLSYEQYF; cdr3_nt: TGTGCCAGCAGTGAGCCGGGACAACTCTCCTACGAGCAGTACTTC
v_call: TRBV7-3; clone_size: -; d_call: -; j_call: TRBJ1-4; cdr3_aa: CASSLGRANEKLFF; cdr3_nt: TGTGCCAGCAGCTTGGGCAGGGCTAATGAAAAACTGTTTTTT
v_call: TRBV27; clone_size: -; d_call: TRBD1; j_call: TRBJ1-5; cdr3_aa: CASRQSSGTGSRPQHF; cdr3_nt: TGTGCCAGCAGGCAATCCTCCGGGACAGGGTCCAGGCCCCAGCATTTT
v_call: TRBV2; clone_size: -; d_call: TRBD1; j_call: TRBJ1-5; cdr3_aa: CASSQGGQGSRNQPQHF; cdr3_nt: TGTGCCAGCAGCCAGGGGGGACAGGGGAGCCGCAATCAGCCCCAGCATTTT
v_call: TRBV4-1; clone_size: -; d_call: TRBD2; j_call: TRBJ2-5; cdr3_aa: CASSLIAGVETQYF; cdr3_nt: TGCGCCAGCAGCCTCATAGCGGGAGTGGAGACCCAGTACTTC
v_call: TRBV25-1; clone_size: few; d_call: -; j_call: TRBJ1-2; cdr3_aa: CASSESTATYGYTF; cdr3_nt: TGTGCCAGCAGTGAATCGACAGCCACCTATGGCTACACCTTC
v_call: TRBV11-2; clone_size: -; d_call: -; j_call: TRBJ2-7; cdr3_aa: CASSPDQTAPSRLYEQYF; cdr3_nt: TGTGCCAGCAGCCCCGACCAGACAGCTCCTTCACGCCTCTACGAGCAGTACTTC
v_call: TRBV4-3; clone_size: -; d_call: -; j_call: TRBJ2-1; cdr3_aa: CASSQDIRGGAMANEQFF; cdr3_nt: TGCGCCAGCAGCCAAGACATTCGTGGCGGGGCGATGGCCAATGAGCAGTTCTTC
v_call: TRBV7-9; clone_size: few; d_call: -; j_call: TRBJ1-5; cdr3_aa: CASSPQGSNQPQHF; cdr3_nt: TGTGCCAGCAGCCCACAGGGTAGCAATCAGCCCCAGCATTTT
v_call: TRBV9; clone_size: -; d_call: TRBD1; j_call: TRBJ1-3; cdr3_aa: CASRGQGGGNTIYF; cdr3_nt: TGTGCCAGCAGAGGACAGGGTGGTGGAAACACCATATATTTT
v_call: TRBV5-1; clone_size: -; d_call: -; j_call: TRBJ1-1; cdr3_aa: CASRTVAGELSNTEAFF; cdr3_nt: TGCGCCAGCAGGACAGTGGCCGGCGAATTATCGAACACTGAAGCTTTCTTT
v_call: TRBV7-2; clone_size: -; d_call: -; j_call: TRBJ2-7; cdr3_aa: CASSFADSSYEQYF; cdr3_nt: TGTGCCAGCAGCTTTGCTGACAGCTCCTACGAGCAGTACTTC
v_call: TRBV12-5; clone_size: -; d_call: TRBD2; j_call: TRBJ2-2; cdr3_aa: CASGLVPLLAGTNTGELFF; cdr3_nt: TGTGCTAGTGGTTTGGTACCCCTGCTAGCGGGAACGAACACCGGGGAGCTGTTTTTT
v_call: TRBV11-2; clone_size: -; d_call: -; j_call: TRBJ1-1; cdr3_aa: CASSLDSNTEAFF; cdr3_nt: TGTGCCAGCAGCTTGGACAGCAACACTGAAGCTTTCTTT
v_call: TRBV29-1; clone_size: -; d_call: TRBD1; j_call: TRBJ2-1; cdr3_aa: CSVAGTGYNEQFF; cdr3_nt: TGCAGCGTCGCCGGGACAGGGTACAATGAGCAGTTCTTC
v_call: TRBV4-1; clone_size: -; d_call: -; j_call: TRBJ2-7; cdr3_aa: CASSQYGAYEQYF; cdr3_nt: TGCGCCAGCAGCCAATACGGAGCCTACGAGCAGTACTTC
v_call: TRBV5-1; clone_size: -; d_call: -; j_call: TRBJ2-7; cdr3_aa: CASSPAGTYEQYF; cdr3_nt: TGCGCCAGCAGCCCAGCGGGTACCTACGAGCAGTACTTC
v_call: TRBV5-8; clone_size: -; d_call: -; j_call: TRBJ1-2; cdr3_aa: CASSPWTREYGYTF; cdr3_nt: TGTGCCAGCAGCCCGTGGACACGGGAGTATGGCTACACCTTC
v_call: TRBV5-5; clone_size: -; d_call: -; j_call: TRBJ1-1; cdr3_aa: CASSPDSNTEAFF; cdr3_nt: TGTGCCAGCAGCCCCGACTCGAACACTGAAGCTTTCTTT
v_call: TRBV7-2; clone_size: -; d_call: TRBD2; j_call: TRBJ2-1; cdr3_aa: CASSLVSSGTLYNEQFF; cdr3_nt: TGTGCCAGCAGCTTAGTTTCTAGCGGGACGTTGTACAATGAGCAGTTCTTC
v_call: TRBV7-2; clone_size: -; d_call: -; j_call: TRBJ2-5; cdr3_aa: CASSYTGPVGTQYF; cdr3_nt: TGTGCCAGCAGCTATACAGGCCCCGTGGGGACCCAGTACTTC
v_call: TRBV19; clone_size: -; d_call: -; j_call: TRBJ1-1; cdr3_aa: CASSIDPEAGRWNTEAFF; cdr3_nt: TGTGCCAGTAGTATAGACCCCGAGGCGGGACGGTGGAACACTGAAGCTTTCTTT